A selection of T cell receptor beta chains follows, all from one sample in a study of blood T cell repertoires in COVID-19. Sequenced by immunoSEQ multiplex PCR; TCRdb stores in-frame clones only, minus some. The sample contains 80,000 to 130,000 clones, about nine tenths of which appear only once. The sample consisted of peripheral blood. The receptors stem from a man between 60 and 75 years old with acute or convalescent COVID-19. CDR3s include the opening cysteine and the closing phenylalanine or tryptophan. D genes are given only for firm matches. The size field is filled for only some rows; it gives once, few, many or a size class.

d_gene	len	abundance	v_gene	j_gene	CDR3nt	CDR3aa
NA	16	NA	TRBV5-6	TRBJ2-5	TGTGCCAGCAGCTTGCTGGAGTGCGGGCCGTTTGGGACCCAGTACTTC	CASSLLECGPFGTQYF
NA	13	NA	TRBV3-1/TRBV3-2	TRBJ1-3	TGTGCCAGCAGCCATAACTCTGGAAACACCATATATTTT	CASSHNSGNTIYF
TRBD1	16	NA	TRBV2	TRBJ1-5	TGTGCCAGCAGCCGACTTGGGACAGGGGGCAATCAGCCCCAGCATTTT	CASSRLGTGGNQPQHF
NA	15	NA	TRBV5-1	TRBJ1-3	TGCGCCAGCAGCTTGGGACTTTCCTCTGGAAACACCATATATTTT	CASSLGLSSGNTIYF
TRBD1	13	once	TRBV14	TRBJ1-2	TGTGCCAGCAGCCAAAAAACAGGGGTTGGCTACACCTTC	CASSQKTGVGYTF
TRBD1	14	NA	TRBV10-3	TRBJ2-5	TGTGCCATCAGTGCGGACAGGGGGCGGGAGACCCAGTACTTC	CAISADRGRETQYF
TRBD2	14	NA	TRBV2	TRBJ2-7	TGTGCCAGCAGTGAAAACGTGGGAGGGGACGAGCAGTACTTC	CASSENVGGDEQYF
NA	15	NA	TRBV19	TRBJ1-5	TGTGCCAGTACCAATTTACGGGGGTTCCCTCAGCCCCAGCATTTT	CASTNLRGFPQPQHF
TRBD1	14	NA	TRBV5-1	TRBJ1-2	TGCGCCAGCAAACGGACAGGGGGTTTCTATGGCTACACCTTC	CASKRTGGFYGYTF
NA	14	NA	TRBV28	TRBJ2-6	TGTGCCAGCAGTTTGAGCTCCGGGGCCAACGTCCTGACTTTC	CASSLSSGANVLTF
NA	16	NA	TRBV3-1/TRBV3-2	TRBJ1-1	TGTGCCAGCAGCCAAGGTTTAGGGGAAGTAGGCACTGAAGCTTTCTTT	CASSQGLGEVGTEAFF
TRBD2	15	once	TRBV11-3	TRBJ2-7	TGTGCCAGCAGCTTAGACGGCGGGAGTTCCTACGAGCAGTACTTC	CASSLDGGSSYEQYF
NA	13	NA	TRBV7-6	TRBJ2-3	TGTGCCAGCAGCTTAGATGCGGGGGATACGCAGTATTTT	CASSLDAGDTQYF
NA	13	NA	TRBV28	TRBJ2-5	TGTGCCACCACTGGGACACCCCAAGAGACCCAGTACTTC	CATTGTPQETQYF
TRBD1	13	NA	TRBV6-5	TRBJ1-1	TGTGCCAGTGGGACAGGGACGAACACTGAAGCTTTCTTT	CASGTGTNTEAFF
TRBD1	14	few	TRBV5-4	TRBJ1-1	TGTGCCAGCAGCTTCGACAGGGGGAACACTGAAGCTTTCTTT	CASSFDRGNTEAFF
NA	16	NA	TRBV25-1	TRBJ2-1	TGTGCCAGCAGTGATATGGTAGGACAGCTTTACAATGAGCAGTTCTTC	CASSDMVGQLYNEQFF
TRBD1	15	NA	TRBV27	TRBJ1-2	TGTGCCAGCAGTGCCCGACAGGGGGCGGTCTATGGCTACACCTTC	CASSARQGAVYGYTF
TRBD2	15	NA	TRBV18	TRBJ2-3	TGTGCCAGCTCACCCCCGGGGGGTCTCACAGATACGCAGTATTTT	CASSPPGGLTDTQYF
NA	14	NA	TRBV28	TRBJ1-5	TGTGCCAGCAGTTTTATCCAGGGCAATCAGCCCCAGCATTTT	CASSFIQGNQPQHF
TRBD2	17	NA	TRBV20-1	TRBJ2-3	TGCAGTGCTAGTTTGGGACTAGCGGGAGAAAGCACAGATACGCAGTATTTT	CSASLGLAGESTDTQYF
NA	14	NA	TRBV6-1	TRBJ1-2	TGTGCCAGCAGTGAAGGAGGGGACTTGGGTGGCTACACCTTC	CASSEGGDLGGYTF
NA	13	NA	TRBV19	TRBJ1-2	TGTGCCAGTAGTATAGCGGACATATCTGGCTACACCTTC	CASSIADISGYTF
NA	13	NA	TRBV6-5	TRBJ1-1	TGTGCCAGCAGCATGTCCATGAACACTGAAGCTTTCTTT	CASSMSMNTEAFF
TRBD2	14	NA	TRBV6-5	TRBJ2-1	TGTGCCAGCAGTCGGCTAGCGGGAGGCAATGAGCAGTTCTTC	CASSRLAGGNEQFF
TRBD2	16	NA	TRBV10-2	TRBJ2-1	TGCGCCAGCAGTGTCTCCGGACTAGCGGGAGCCAATGAGCAGTTCTTC	CASSVSGLAGANEQFF
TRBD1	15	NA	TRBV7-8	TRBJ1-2	TGTGCCAGCAGCGCCGACAGGGGGCGCGGCTATGGCTACACCTTC	CASSADRGRGYGYTF
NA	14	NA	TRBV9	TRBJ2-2	TGTGCCAGCAGCGTAGGCCTACAGCCCGGGGAGCTGTTTTTT	CASSVGLQPGELFF
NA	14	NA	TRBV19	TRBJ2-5	TGTGCCAGTAGTATGAATCGCAGGGATGAGACCCAGTACTTC	CASSMNRRDETQYF
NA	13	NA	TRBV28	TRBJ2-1	TGTGCCAGCAAGGGGTCATGGTACAATGAGCAGTTCTTC	CASKGSWYNEQFF
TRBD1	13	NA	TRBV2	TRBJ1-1	TGTGCCATCAGGACAGGGACGAGCACTGAAGCTTTCTTT	CAIRTGTSTEAFF
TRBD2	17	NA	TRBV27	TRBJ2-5	TGTGCCAGCAGTCCCTACCCTCTTAGCGGGAGACAGGAGACCCAGTACTTC	CASSPYPLSGRQETQYF
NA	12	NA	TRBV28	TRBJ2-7	TGTGCCAGCAGTTTTTCGGGACTCGAGCAGTACTTC	CASSFSGLEQYF
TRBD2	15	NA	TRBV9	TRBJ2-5	TGTGCCAGCAGCGTAGAGCGGGGGCCACGGGAGACCCAGTACTTC	CASSVERGPRETQYF
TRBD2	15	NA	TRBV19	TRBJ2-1	TGTGCCAGTAGTATCTCTAGCGGGAGGTTTAATGAGCAGTTCTTC	CASSISSGRFNEQFF
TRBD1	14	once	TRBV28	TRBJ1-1	TGTGCCAGCAGTATCCCACCCAAGGACAGGGAAGCTTTCTTT	CASSIPPKDREAFF
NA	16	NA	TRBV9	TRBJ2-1	TGTGCCAGCAGCGTCGGTCGCAGCGGGACATACAATGAGCAGTTCTTC	CASSVGRSGTYNEQFF
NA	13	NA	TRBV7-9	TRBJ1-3	TGTGCCAGCAGCTTTTTCACTGGAAACACCATATATTTT	CASSFFTGNTIYF
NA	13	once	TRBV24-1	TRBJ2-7	TGTGCCACCAGTGGGTCAGGGTCCTACGAGCAGTACTTC	CATSGSGSYEQYF
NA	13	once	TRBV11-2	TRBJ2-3	TGTGCCAGCAGTAAGGTGGAGACAGATACGCAGTATTTT	CASSKVETDTQYF
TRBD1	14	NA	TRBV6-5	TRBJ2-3	TGTGCCAGCAGTTGGGACAGGGTTAGGCATACGCAGTATTTT	CASSWDRVRHTQYF
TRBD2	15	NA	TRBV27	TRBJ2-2	TGTGCCAGCAGCTTGTGGACTAGCCCCAGGGGGGAGCTGTTTTTT	CASSLWTSPRGELFF
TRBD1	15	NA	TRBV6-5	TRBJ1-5	TGTGCCAGCAGTTACGACAGGGATAGCAATCAGCCCCAGCATTTT	CASSYDRDSNQPQHF
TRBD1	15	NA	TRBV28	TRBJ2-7	TGTGCCAGCAGTCCACCGGGACAGGGTGGAGACGAGCAGTACTTC	CASSPPGQGGDEQYF
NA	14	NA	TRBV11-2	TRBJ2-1	TGTGCCAGCAGCTTAGATCGTGTTAACAATGAGCAGTTCTTC	CASSLDRVNNEQFF
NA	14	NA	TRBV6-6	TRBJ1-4	TGTGCCAGCAGGGAGGCCTCAGCGAATGAAAAACTGTTTTTT	CASREASANEKLFF